This passage covers 5 T cell receptor beta chains from one sample sequenced in a study of cytomegalovirus exposure and HLA in healthy donors. PCR amplification relied on 60 Vbeta primers (plus 13 Jbeta primers). Sequenced by immunoSEQ multiplex PCR; TCRdb stores in-frame clones only, minus some. The sample consists of under 250,000 clones, about 86% of them appearing once. The sample consisted of PBMCs. Source of these receptors: an older woman in good health and CMV-seropositive.

The chain joins TRBV5-6 to TRBJ2-4, with 9 nucleotides matching TRBD2. Germline CDR1 and CDR2: SGHDT and YYEEEE. The CDR3 contains 15 residues. V shed 2 bases and J 3 bases; nucleotides not matched to a gene: 3. CDR3 amino acids: CASSLRREGKNIQYF. The CDR3 nucleotides read TGTGCCAGCAGCTTAAGGCGGGAGGGCAAAAACATTCAGTACTTC.

V is TRBV28 and J is TRBJ2-7; weak D call: TRBD1 (5 bases). Trimming shortened V by 6 bases and J by 5 bases, and 17 bases separated the two germline ends. Germline lookup yields CDR1 MDHEN and CDR2 SYDVKM. This CDR3 comprises 14 residues. CDR3 amino acids: CASRAAGFEDEQYF. The CDR3 DNA follows: TGTGCCAGCAGAGCCGCAGGGTTTGAGGACGAGCAGTACTTC.

This clone came up a few times. The gene calls are TRBV6-5 and TRBJ2-7; the D gene is possibly TRBD2 (6 bases). Germline assignment: CDR1 MNHEY and CDR2 SVGAGI. The CDR3 is 12 amino acids. V lost 3 bases and J lost 7, with 10 bases in between. The CDR3 DNA is TGTGCCAGCAGTTATGGACGGGGGGAGCAGTACTTC. The encoded protein is CASSYGRGEQYF.

This chain joins TRBV9 and TRBJ1-5; no firm D call. Per the germline V gene, CDR1 is SGDLS and CDR2 is YYNGEE. With 5 bases removed from V and 9 bases from J, the gap between germline ends came to 15 bases. The CDR3 totals 13 residues. CDR3 sequence reads: CASSRSVEGPQHF. CDR3 bases: TGTGCCAGCAGTCGGAGCGTCGAAGGGCCCCAGCATTTT.

The rearrangement joins TRBV4-2 to TRBJ1-5, with a weak D call TRBD1 (5 bases). Between the trimmed V and J ends, which lost 1 base and 4 bases, there was a span of 14 bases. This CDR3 spans 16 amino acids. Germline CDR1 reads LGHNA; CDR2 reads YNFKEQ. The CDR3 loop is CASSQAITGLNQPQHF. The CDR3 region has the DNA TGTGCCAGCAGCCAAGCCATCACAGGCCTAAATCAGCCCCAGCATTTT.